These T cell receptor beta chains were read from a single sample in a study of blood T cells in healthy people across ages. TCRdb recomputed calls from the 5' RACE reads with MiXCR, one row per CDR3 protein. The repertoire includes 600,000 or so distinct CDR3 sequences, less than 35% of them detected once, and approximately 14% sits in the top ten. Source material: blood. Every receptor here comes from a woman older than 75 in good health. Each CDR3 is given with its conserved first and last residue. D genes are given only for firm matches. A clone size is listed for some rows: how often the clone was seen (once, few, many), or a class if it is expanded.

J gene	D gene	V gene	CDR3 length	clone size	CDR3 protein	CDR3 DNA
TRBJ1-5	NA	TRBV15	13	many	CATSTGTNQPQHF	TGTGCCACCAGCACCGGGACCAATCAGCCCCAGCATTTT
TRBJ1-4	TRBD1	TRBV5-1	16	many	CASSRRSGTGEEKLFF	TGCGCCAGCAGCCGAAGGTCGGGGACAGGGGAAGAAAAACTGTTTTTT
TRBJ1-1	NA	TRBV18	13	many	CASSPRYKTEAFF	TGTGCCAGCTCACCCAGGTACAAAACTGAAGCTTTCTTT
TRBJ2-3	NA	TRBV5-4	12	many	CASSSTADTQYF	TGTGCCAGCAGTTCTACCGCAGATACGCAGTATTTT
TRBJ1-2	TRBD1	TRBV5-1	16	NA	CASSLTGTADNYGYTF	TGCGCCAGCAGCTTGACCGGGACAGCTGATAACTATGGCTACACCTTC
TRBJ2-7	NA	TRBV27	12	many	CASLGPTYEQYF	TGTGCCAGCCTGGGGCCGACCTACGAGCAGTACTTC
TRBJ1-2	NA	TRBV13	16	few	CASSLGTAGDHYGYTF	TGTGCCAGCAGCTTAGGAACCGCAGGGGATCACTATGGCTACACCTTC
TRBJ2-7	NA	TRBV12-3/TRBV12-4	14	NA	CASSSSGPFYEQYF	TGTGCCAGCAGCTCGAGCGGGCCCTTCTACGAGCAGTACTTC
TRBJ2-5	NA	TRBV6-5	12	few	CASSLRRGEQYF	TGTGCCAGCAGTTTGCGGCGAGGTGAGCAGTACTTC
TRBJ1-1	NA	TRBV20-1	13	many	CSARPSLNTEAFF	TGCAGTGCTAGACCCAGCCTGAACACTGAAGCTTTCTTT
TRBJ1-5	TRBD1	TRBV5-4	15	many	CASSPGQGANQPQHF	TGTGCCAGCAGCCCGGGACAGGGGGCAAATCAGCCCCAGCATTTT
TRBJ2-5	NA	TRBV28	11	once	CASTSPAEQYF	TGTGCCAGCACCTCCCCTGCAGAGCAGTACTTC
TRBJ1-1	TRBD1	TRBV6-1	14	few	CASSEGQVGTEAFF	TGTGCCAGCAGTGAGGGACAGGTTGGAACTGAAGCTTTCTTT
TRBJ2-5	TRBD1	TRBV9	15	many	CASSVGDSRWETQYF	TGTGCCAGCAGCGTTGGGGACAGCCGGTGGGAGACCCAGTACTTC
TRBJ2-1	NA	TRBV27	14	many	CASSPGGANNEQFF	TGTGCCAGCAGCCCTGGGGGGGCCAACAATGAGCAGTTCTTC